The rows below give T cell receptor beta chains drawn from one sample of a study of long-term antiretroviral therapy in people with HIV. Profiling relied on immunoSEQ multiplex PCR, and the TCRdb table lists in-frame clones only, not all of them. The data show about 30,000 clones, with around 96% seen just once and roughly 8% held by the top ten. Specimen: unsorted PBMCs, collected 5.3 years after starting antiretroviral therapy. The receptors stem from a man younger than 45 with HIV. Both conserved end residues are part of each CDR3. Expanded clones get a size class; other rows say once, few or many, or leave the size out.

v_gene,j_gene,abundance,CDR3aa
TRBV6-6,TRBJ2-5,NA,CASSRQIQETQYF
TRBV11-2,TRBJ1-1,NA,CASSIGQLAQAFF
TRBV10-2,TRBJ1-4,NA,CATTSGATNEKLFF
TRBV18,TRBJ1-6,NA,CASSPTAQGFYNSPLHF
TRBV7-2,TRBJ2-3,once,CASSLGPGDTQYF
TRBV10-3,TRBJ2-1,NA,CAISGPSPSGRFDEQFF
TRBV25-1,TRBJ1-3,NA,CASSERRADTIYF
TRBV7-8,TRBJ1-4,NA,CASSLGTGRSTNEKLFF
TRBV6-6,TRBJ2-3,NA,CASSLVGSSTDTQYF
TRBV5-1,TRBJ2-2,NA,CASSSGQGGGELFF
TRBV7-8,TRBJ2-7,NA,CASSLEEDLRDEQYF
TRBV4-2,TRBJ1-1,NA,CASSQAGHTEAFF
TRBV19,TRBJ1-4,NA,CASKQGRQNEKLFF
TRBV5-1,TRBJ2-2,NA,CASSSHPGGELFF
TRBV7-2,TRBJ2-7,NA,CASSSTSSGGFHEQYF
TRBV30,TRBJ2-7,NA,CAWTTFSGQGLREQYF
TRBV30,TRBJ2-2,NA,CAWSNAWRAANTGELFF
TRBV27,TRBJ1-3,NA,CASSQGSGNTIYF
TRBV7-6,TRBJ2-7,NA,CASSSGSSYEQYF
TRBV29-1,TRBJ2-5,NA,CSVEAPQGHGETQYF
TRBV12-5,TRBJ1-6,NA,CASGLVGDGSSPLHF
TRBV19,TRBJ2-2,NA,CASRGDTGELFF
TRBV15,TRBJ1-1,NA,CATSRDRGNTEAFF
TRBV28,TRBJ1-5,NA,CASLSPTGAYQPQHF
TRBV2,TRBJ2-7,NA,CASTARAVPSYEQYF
TRBV6-1,TRBJ2-3,NA,CASSELAGGPDTQYF